This passage covers 2 T cell receptor beta chains from one sample sequenced in a study of early T cells in non-severe SARS-CoV-2 infection (dated by TCRdb to the early 2020s). The receptor library was made with 5' RACE. TCRdb shows the sequencer as NextSeq 500. Starting from the raw public reads, TCRdb applied fastp trimming at Q25, assembled clones with MiXCR and retained in-frame beta chains. Every distinct CDR3 protein forms one entry, paired with its most common genes and DNA. The sample table holds about 100,000 distinct CDR3 sequences, of which about 13% were seen once. The top ten clones comprise 2% to 2.5% of the sample. Sequencing was carried out using whole blood. All receptors derive from an adult who was a healthcare worker with PCR-confirmed SARS-CoV-2 infection or an uninfected control (not recorded which).

The chain couples TRBV29-1 to TRBJ2-3; TRBD1 might be the D (5 bases). V was trimmed by 4 bases and J by 3 bases, leaving 8 bases between them. CDR1 is SQVTM and CDR2 is ANQGSEA in the germline V gene. This CDR3 comprises 12 residues. The CDR3 DNA sequence: TGCAGCGTTGGTCCAGGGACAGATACGCAGTATTTT. Translated, it gives CSVGPGTDTQYF.

This clonotype was seen many times. CDR3 amino acids: CASSASPLEGTDTQYF. The CDR3 DNA is TGTGCCAGCAGCGCTAGTCCCCTGGAGGGAACAGATACGCAGTATTTT. The gene calls are TRBV7-6 and TRBJ2-3, with TRBD2 as a possible D gene (6 bases). CDR3 length equals 16 residues. Germline loops: CDR1 SGHVS, CDR2 FNYEAQ. V lost 5 bases and J 3 bases, leaving 18 bases between the germline ends.